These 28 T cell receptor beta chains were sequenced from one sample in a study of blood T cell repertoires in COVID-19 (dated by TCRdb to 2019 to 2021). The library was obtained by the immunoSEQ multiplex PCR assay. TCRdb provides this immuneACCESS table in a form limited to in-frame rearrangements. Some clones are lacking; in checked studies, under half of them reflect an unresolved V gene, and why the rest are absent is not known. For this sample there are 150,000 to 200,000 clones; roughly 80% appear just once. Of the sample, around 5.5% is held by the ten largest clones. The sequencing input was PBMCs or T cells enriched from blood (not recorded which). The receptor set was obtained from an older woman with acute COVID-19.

The DNA of the CDR3 is TGTGCCACCTACCCTAGAACGAACACTGAAGCTTTCTTT. It encodes CATYPRTNTEAFF. The chain links TRBV24-1 to TRBJ1-1; D not certain. The germline V gene has CDR1 KGHDR and CDR2 SFDVKD. The CDR3 covers 13 residues. V was trimmed by 9 bases and J by 1 base, leaving 11 bases between them.

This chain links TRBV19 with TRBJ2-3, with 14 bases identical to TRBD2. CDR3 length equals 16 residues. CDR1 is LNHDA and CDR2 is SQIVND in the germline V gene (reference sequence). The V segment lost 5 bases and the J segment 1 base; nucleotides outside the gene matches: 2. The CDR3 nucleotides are TGTGCCAGTAGTGGACTAGCGGGAGGCCGCACAGATACGCAGTATTTT. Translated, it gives CASSGLAGGRTDTQYF.

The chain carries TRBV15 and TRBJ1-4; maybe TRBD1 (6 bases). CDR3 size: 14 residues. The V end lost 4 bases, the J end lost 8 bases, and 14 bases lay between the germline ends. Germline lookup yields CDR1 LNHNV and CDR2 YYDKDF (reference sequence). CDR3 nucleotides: TGTGCCACCAGCACCAGCGGGGGCGAAGAAAAACTGTTTTTT. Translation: CATSTSGGEEKLFF.

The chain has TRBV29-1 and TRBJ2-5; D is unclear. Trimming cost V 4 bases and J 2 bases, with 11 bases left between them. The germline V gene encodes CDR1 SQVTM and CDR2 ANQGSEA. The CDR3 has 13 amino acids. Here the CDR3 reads CSVGTDWQETQYF. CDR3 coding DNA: TGCAGCGTTGGCACCGACTGGCAAGAGACCCAGTACTTC.

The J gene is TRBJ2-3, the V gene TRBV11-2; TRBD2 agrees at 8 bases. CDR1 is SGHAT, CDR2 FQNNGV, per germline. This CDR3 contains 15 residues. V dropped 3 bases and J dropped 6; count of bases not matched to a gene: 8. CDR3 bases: TGTGCCAGCAGCTTGGACGGGGGGGAGTATGATACGCAGTATTTT. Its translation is CASSLDGGEYDTQYF.

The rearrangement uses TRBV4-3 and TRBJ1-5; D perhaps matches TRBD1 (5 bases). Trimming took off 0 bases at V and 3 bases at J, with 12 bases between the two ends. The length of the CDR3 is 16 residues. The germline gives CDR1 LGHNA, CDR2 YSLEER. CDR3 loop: CASSQDWAGSNQPQHF. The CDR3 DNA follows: TGCGCCAGCAGCCAAGATTGGGCAGGGTCCAATCAGCCCCAGCATTTT.

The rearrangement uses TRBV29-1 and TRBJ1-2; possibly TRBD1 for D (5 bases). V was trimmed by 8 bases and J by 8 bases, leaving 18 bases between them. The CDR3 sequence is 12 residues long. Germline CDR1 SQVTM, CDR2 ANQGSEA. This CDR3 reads CSSLTGADGYTF. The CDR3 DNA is TGCAGCTCCCTCACTGGGGCTGACGGCTACACCTTC.

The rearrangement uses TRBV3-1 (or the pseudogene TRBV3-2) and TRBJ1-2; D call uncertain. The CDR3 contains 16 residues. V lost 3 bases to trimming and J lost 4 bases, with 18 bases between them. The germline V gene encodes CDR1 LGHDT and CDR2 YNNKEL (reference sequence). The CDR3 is CASSQLSGIGGYGYTF. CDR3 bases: TGTGCCAGCAGCCAGCTGTCCGGAATCGGAGGCTATGGCTACACCTTC.

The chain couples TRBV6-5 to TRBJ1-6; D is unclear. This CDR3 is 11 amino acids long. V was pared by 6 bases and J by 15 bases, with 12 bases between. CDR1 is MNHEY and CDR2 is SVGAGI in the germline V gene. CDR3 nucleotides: TGTGCCAGCAGCTCAGGCACGCTCCTCCACTTT. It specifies CASSSGTLLHF.

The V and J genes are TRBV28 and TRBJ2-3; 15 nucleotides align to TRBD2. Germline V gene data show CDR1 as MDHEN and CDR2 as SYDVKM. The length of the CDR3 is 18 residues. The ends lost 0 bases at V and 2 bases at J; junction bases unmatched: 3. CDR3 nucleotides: TGTGCCAGCAGTTTATGGGGACTAGCGGGAGGTATCACAGATACGCAGTATTTT. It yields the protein CASSLWGLAGGITDTQYF.

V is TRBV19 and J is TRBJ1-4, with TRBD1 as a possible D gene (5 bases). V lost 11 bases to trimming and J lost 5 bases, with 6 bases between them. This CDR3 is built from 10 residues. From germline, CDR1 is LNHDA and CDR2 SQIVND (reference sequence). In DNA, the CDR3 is TGTGCCTCAGGGAATGAAAAACTGTTTTTT. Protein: CASGNEKLFF.

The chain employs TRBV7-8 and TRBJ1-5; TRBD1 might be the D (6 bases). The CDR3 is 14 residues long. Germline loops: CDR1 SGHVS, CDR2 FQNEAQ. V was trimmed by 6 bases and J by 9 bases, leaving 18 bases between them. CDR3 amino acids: CASSQDRFSAPQHF. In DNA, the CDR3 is TGTGCCAGCAGTCAAGACAGGTTCAGCGCGCCCCAGCATTTT.

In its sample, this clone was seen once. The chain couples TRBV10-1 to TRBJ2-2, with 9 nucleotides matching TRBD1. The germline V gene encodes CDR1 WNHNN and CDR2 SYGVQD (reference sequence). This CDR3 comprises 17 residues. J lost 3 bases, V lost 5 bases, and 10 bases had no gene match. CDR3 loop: CASSPPRTGVHTGELFF. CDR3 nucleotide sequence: TGCGCCAGCAGTCCCCCCCGGACAGGGGTGCACACCGGGGAGCTGTTTTTT.

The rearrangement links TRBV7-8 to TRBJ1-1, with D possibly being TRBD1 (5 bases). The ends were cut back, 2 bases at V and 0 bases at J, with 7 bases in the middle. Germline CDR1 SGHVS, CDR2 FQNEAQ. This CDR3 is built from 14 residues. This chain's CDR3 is CASSLMDMNTEAFF. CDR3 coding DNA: TGTGCCAGCAGCTTAATGGACATGAACACTGAAGCTTTCTTT.

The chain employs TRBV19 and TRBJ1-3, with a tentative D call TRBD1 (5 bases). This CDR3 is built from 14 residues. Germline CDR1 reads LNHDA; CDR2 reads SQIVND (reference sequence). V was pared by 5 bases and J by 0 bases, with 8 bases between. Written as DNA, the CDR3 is TGTGCCAGTAGTGGGGCAGGCTCTGGAAACACCATATATTTT. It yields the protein CASSGAGSGNTIYF. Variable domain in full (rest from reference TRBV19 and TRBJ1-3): DGGITQSPKYLFRKEGQNVTLSCEQNLNHDAMYWYRQDPGQGLRLIYYSQIVNDFQKGDIAEGYSVSREKKESFPLTVTSAQKNPTAFYLCASSGAGSGNTIYFGEGSWLTVV.

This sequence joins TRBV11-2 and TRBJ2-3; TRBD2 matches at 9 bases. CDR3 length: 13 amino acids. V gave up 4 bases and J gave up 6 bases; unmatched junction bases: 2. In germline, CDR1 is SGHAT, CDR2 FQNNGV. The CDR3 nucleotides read TGTGCCAGCAGCTCCACTAGCGGGGATACGCAGTATTTT. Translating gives CASSSTSGDTQYF.

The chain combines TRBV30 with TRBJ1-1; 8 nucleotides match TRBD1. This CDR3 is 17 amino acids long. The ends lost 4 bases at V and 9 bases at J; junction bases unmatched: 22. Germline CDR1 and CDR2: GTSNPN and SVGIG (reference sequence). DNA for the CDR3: TGTGCCTGGAAATCCCGGACAGGGCTTCGTTCAGGTCCTAAAGCTTTCTTT. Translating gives CAWKSRTGLRSGPKAFF.

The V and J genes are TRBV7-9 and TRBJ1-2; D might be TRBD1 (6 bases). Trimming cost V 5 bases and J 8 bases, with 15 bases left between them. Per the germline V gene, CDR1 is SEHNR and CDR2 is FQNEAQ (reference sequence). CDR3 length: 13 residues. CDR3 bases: TGTGCCAGCAGCCTGGACAGCCTGGGAGGCTACACCTTC. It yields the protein CASSLDSLGGYTF.

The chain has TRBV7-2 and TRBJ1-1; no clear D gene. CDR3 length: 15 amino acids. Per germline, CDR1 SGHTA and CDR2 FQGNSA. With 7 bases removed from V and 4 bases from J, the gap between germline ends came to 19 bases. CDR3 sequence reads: CASTISASPGTEAFF. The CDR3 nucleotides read TGTGCCAGCACCATTAGCGCCTCCCCGGGCACTGAAGCTTTCTTT.

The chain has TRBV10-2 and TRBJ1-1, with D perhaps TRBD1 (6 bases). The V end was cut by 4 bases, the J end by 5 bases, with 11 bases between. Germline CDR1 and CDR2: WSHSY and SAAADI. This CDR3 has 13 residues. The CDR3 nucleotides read TGCGCCAGCAGTGCCCAGGGGAGAACTGAAGCTTTCTTT. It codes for CASSAQGRTEAFF.

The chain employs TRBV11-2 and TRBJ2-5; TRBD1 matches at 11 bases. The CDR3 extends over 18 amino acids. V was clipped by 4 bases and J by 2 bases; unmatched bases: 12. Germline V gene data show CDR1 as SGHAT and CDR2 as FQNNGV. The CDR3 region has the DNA TGTGCCAGCAGCTATGGGGGGACAGGGGGAACGATGCAAGAGACCCAGTACTTC. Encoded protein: CASSYGGTGGTMQETQYF.

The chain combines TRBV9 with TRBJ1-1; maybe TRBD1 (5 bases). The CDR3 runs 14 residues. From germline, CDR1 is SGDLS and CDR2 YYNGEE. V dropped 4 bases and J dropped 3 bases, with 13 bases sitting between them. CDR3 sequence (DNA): TGTGCCAGCAGCCCCCGACAGCTAGACACTGAAGCTTTCTTT. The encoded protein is CASSPRQLDTEAFF.

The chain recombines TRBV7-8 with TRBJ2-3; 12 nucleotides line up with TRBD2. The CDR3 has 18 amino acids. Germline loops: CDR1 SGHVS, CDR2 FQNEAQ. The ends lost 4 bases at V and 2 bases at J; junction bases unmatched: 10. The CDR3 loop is CASSSRTSGTRITDTQYF. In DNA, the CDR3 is TGTGCCAGCAGCTCCCGGACTAGCGGGACTAGAATCACAGATACGCAGTATTTT. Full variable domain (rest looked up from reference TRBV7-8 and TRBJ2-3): GAGVSQSPRYKVAKRGQDVALRCDPISGHVSLFWYQQALGQGPEFLTYFQNEAQLDKSGLPSDRFFAERPEGSVSTLKIQRTQQEDSAVYLCASSSRTSGTRITDTQYFGPGTRLTVL.

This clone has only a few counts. CDR3 coding DNA: TGTGCCAGCAGCGGACAGGGCACCTACGAGCAGTACTTC. Translating it yields CASSGQGTYEQYF. This chain uses TRBV6-5 with TRBJ2-7; 8 nucleotides line up with TRBD1. V was pared by 6 bases and J by 2 bases, with 3 bases of the junction left unmatched. There are 13 residues in the CDR3. CDR1 and CDR2 from the germline V gene are MNHEY and SVGAGI.

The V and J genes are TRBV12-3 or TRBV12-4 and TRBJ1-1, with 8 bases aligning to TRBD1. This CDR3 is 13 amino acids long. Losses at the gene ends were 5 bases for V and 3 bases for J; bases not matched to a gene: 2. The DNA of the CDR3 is TGTGCCAGCAGTCCGACAGGGGACACTGAAGCTTTCTTT. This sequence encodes CASSPTGDTEAFF.

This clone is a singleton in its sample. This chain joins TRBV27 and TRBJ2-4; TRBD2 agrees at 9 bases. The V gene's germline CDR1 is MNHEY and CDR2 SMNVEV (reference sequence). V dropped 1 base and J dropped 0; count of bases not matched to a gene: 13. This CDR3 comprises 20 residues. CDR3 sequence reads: CASSLWKREASPLAKNIQYF. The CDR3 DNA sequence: TGTGCCAGCAGTTTATGGAAGCGGGAGGCCTCTCCTCTAGCCAAAAACATTCAGTACTTC.

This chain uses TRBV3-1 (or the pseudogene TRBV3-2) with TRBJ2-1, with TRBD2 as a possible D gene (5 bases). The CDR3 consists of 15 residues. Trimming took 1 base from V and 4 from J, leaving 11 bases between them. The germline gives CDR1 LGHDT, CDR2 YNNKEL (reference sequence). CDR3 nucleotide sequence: TGTGCCAGCAGCCAAGGGTCGGGGTTATACAATGAGCAGTTCTTC. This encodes CASSQGSGLYNEQFF.

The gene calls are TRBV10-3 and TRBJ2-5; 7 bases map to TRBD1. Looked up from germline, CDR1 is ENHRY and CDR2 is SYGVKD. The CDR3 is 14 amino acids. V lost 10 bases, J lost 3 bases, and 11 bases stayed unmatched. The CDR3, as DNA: TGTGCCACCCTCCCGGACAGGAGAAAAGAGACCCAGTACTTC. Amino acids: CATLPDRRKETQYF.